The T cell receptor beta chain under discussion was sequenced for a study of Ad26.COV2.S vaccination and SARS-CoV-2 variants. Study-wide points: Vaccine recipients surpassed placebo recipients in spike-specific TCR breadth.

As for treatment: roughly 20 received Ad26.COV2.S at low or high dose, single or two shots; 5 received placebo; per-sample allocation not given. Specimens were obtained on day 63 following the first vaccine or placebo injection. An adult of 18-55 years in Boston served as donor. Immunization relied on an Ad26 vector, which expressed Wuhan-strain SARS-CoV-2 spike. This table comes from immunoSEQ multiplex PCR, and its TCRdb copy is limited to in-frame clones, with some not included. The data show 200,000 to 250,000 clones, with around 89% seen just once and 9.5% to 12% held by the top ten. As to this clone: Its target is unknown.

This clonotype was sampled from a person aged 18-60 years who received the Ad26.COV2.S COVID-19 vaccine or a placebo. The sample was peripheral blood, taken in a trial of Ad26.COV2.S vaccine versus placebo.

CDR3 in DNA: TGCAGTGCTAGTCTGGTGGCGGCAGATACGCAGTATTTT. Translating it yields CSASLVAADTQYF. This sequence joins TRBV20-1 and TRBJ2-3; D is unclear. Trimming cost V 3 bases and J 4 bases, with 11 bases left between them. Looked up from germline, CDR1 is DFQATT and CDR2 is SNEGSKA (reference sequence). The CDR3 contains 13 residues.